The 2 T cell receptor beta chains below were found in one sample sequenced in a study of blood T cell repertoires in COVID-19. Profiled with immunoSEQ multiplex PCR; TCRdb holds only in-frame clones, not every one. Of roughly 70,000 clones listed, 88% are singletons. The sequencing sample was made of peripheral blood. These receptors were taken from a man aged 70 or older with active or convalescent COVID-19.

The chain joins TRBV19 to TRBJ1-2; 7 nucleotides line up with TRBD1. Trimming took 3 bases from V and 2 from J; bases not matched to a gene: 6. Germline V gene data show CDR1 as LNHDA and CDR2 as SQIVND (reference sequence). This CDR3 has 15 amino acids. In DNA, the CDR3 is TGTGCCAGTAGTATCACCGGGACAGAGAACTATGGCTACACCTTC. This encodes CASSITGTENYGYTF.

The V gene is TRBV10-1, the J gene TRBJ2-3; D ambiguous. The V and J ends lost 6 bases and 5 bases respectively, with 12 bases between them. The V gene's germline CDR1 is WNHNN and CDR2 SYGVQD (reference sequence). The CDR3 has 13 residues. CDR3 bases: TGCGCCAGCAGACCAGGATTCCAAGATACGCAGTATTTT. It is translated as CASRPGFQDTQYF.